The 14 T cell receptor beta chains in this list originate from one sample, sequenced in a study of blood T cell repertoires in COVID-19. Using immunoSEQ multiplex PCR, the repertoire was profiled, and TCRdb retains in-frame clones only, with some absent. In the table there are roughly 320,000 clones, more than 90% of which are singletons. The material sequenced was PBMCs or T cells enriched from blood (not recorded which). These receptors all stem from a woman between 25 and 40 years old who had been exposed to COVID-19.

The CDR3: CAISAGDTYGYTF. The CDR3 DNA sequence: TGTGCCATCAGCGCCGGGGACACCTATGGCTACACCTTC. The V and J genes are TRBV10-3 and TRBJ1-2; possible D gene TRBD1, 6 bases. The V end lost 6 bases, the J end lost 4 bases, and 12 bases lay between the germline ends. This CDR3 has 13 residues. Germline-derived CDR1 and CDR2 are ENHRY and SYGVKD.

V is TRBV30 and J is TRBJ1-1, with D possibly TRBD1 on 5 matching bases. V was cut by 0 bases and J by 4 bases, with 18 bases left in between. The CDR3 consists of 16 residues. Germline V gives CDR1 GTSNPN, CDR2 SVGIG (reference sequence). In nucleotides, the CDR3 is TGTGCCTGGAGTGTACAGACTGGACAATGGGGCACTGAAGCTTTCTTT. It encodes CAWSVQTGQWGTEAFF.

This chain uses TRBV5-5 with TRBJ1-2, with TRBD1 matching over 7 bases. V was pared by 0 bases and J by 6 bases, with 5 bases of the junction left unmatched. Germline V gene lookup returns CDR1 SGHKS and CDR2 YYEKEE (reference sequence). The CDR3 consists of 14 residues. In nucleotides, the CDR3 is TGTGCCAGCAGCTTGGTCTCAGGGGGAAATGGCTACACCTTC. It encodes CASSLVSGGNGYTF. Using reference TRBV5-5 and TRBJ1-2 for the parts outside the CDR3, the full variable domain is DAGVTQSPTHLIKTRGQQVTLRCSPISGHKSVSWYQQVLGQGPQFIFQYYEKEERGRGNFPDRFSARQFPNYSSELNVNALLLGDSALYLCASSLVSGGNGYTFGSGTRLTVV.

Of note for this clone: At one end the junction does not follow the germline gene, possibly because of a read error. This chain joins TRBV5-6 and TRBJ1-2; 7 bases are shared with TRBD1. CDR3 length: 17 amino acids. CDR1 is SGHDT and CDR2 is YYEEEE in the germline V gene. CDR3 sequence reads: CASSLVSVGQANYGYTF. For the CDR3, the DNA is TGTGCCAGCAGCTTGGTTTCGGTAGGACAGGCTAATTATGGCTACACCTTC.

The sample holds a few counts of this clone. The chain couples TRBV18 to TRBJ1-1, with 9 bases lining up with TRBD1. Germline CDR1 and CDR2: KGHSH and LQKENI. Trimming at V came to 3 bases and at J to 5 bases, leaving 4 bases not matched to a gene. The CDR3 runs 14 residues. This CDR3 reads CASSPTGGETEAFF. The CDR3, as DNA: TGTGCCAGCTCACCGACAGGGGGGGAAACTGAAGCTTTCTTT.

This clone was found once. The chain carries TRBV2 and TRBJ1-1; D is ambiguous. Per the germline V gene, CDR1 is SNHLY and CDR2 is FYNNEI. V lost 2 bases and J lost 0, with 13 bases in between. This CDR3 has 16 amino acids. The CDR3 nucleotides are TGTGCCAGCAGTGAATTAAGCGGCCTACTGAACACTGAAGCTTTCTTT. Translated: CASSELSGLLNTEAFF.

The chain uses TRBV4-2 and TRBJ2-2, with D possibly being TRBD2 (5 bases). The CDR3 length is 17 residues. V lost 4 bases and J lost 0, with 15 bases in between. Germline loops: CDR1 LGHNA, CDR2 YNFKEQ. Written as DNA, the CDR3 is TGTGCCAGCAGCCCAACCGCGGGTCTCGCGAACACCGGGGAGCTGTTTTTT. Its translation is CASSPTAGLANTGELFF.

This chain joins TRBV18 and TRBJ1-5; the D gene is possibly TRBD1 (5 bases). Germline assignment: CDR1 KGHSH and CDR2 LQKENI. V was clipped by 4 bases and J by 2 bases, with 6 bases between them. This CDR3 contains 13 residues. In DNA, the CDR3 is TGTGCCAGCTCACGGGGGGGCAATCAGCCCCAGCATTTT. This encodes CASSRGGNQPQHF.

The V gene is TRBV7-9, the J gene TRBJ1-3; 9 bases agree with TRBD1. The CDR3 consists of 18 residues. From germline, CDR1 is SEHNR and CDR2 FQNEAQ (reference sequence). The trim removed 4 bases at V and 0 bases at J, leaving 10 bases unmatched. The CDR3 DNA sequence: TGTGCCAGCAGCTCTCCCCCTTGGGGACAGGGCTCTGGAAACACCATATATTTT. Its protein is CASSSPPWGQGSGNTIYF.

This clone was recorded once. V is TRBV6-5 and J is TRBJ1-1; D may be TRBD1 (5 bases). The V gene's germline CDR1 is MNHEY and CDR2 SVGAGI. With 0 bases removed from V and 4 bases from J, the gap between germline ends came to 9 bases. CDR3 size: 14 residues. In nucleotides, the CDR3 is TGTGCCAGCAGTTACTCGGTGGGGGGCACTGAAGCTTTCTTT. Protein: CASSYSVGGTEAFF.

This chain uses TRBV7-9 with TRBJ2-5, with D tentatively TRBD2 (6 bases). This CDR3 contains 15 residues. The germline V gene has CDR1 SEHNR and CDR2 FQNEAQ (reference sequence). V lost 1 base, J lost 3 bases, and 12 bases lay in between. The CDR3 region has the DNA TGTGCCAGCAGCTTAGTTGGGGACTCCAAAGAGACCCAGTACTTC. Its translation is CASSLVGDSKETQYF.

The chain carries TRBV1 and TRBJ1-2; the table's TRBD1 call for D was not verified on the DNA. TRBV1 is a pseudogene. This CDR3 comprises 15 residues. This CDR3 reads CTSSQEGTTGNGYTF. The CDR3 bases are TGCACCAGCAGCCAAGAAGGAACGACAGGGAATGGCTACACCTTC.

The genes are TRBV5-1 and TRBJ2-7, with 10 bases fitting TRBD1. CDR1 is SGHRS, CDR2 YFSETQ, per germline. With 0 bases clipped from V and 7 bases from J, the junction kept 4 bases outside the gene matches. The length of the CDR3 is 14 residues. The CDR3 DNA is TGCGCCAGCAGCTTGGGGGACAGGGGTGGAGAGCAGTACTTC. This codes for CASSLGDRGGEQYF.

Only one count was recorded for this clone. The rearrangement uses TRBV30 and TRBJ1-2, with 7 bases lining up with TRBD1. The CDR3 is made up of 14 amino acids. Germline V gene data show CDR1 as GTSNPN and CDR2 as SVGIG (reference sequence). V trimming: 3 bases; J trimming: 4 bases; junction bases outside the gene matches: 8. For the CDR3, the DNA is TGTGCCTGGAGCCGAAGGGGACAGATCTATGGCTACACCTTC. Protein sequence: CAWSRRGQIYGYTF.